The 18 T cell receptor beta chains reported below all come from one sample, sequenced in a study of T cells in Graves' hyperthyroidism and ophthalmopathy. There were TCR beta CDR3 regions amplified from RNA transcripts. With the HTBI primer set, the TCR CDR3 went through a first round of RT-PCR. Each CDR3 protein is one row after TCRdb ran MiXCR on the multiplex PCR reads. The sample contains fewer than 550,000 distinct CDR3 sequences, approximately 25% of which appear only once. Sequenced: blood. These receptor sequences come from a woman younger than 45 with Graves' ophthalmopathy.

The chain links TRBV15 to TRBJ2-7; 12 bases fit TRBD2. The CDR3 sequence is 15 residues long. CDR1 is LNHNV and CDR2 is YYDKDF in the germline V gene (reference sequence). With 5 bases clipped from V and 2 bases from J, the junction kept 4 bases outside the gene matches. The CDR3 nucleotides read TGTGCCACCAGCGGCCTAGCGGGGGGGACCTACGAGCAGTACTTC. This codes for CATSGLAGGTYEQYF.

In this sample, this clonotype turned up many times. The rearrangement uses TRBV29-1 and TRBJ2-7; 7 positions match TRBD2. Unmatched junction bases numbered 7, after V lost 4 bases and J lost 4 bases. The CDR3 runs to 13 residues. Germline lookup yields CDR1 SQVTM and CDR2 ANQGSEA. CDR3 protein: CSVVKRGSYEQYF. CDR3 nucleotides: TGCAGCGTTGTGAAGCGGGGTTCGTACGAGCAGTACTTC.

V and J are TRBV6-1 and TRBJ2-7, with D tentatively TRBD1 (6 bases). The CDR3 consists of 13 residues. V dropped 4 bases and J dropped 7 bases, with 14 bases sitting between them. The germline V gene has CDR1 MNHNS and CDR2 SASEGT. CDR3 in amino acids: CASSGTELREQYF. The CDR3 DNA sequence: TGTGCCAGCAGTGGGACAGAGCTCAGGGAGCAGTACTTC.

This clonotype was detected many times. In DNA form, the CDR3 reads TGTGCCAGCAGCCACCGGGGCGCAGGGAAGGAGACCCAGTACTTC. It is translated as CASSHRGAGKETQYF. The chain combines TRBV4-2 with TRBJ2-5; D is perhaps TRBD1 or TRBD2 (5 bases each). Trimming left V 3 bases short and J 5 bases short, with 16 bases between. The CDR3 contains 15 residues. Looked up from germline, CDR1 is LGHNA and CDR2 is YNFKEQ.

V usage is TRBV12-3 or TRBV12-4 and J usage is TRBJ1-1; maybe TRBD1 (5 bases). This CDR3 spans 14 amino acids. Trimming pared 7 bases from V and 1 base from J, leaving 13 bases between. The CDR3 nucleotides read TGTGCCAGCACCTGGGGCTCCCCGAACACTGAAGCTTTCTTT. Protein: CASTWGSPNTEAFF.

Only a few counts were recorded for this clonotype. This chain uses TRBV19 with TRBJ2-7, with a weak D call TRBD1 (5 bases). Trimming left V 3 bases short and J 1 base short, with 10 bases between. The V gene's germline CDR1 is LNHDA and CDR2 SQIVND (reference sequence). CDR3 length: 14 residues. The CDR3 protein is CASSIGAGSYEQYF. CDR3 sequence (DNA): TGTGCCAGTAGTATTGGTGCAGGGTCCTACGAGCAGTACTTC.

The table lists this clonotype with many counts. CDR3 DNA: TGTGCCGCCCCCCTAAAGGAGATGGAAGAAGCTTTCTTT. Its protein product is CAAPLKEMEEAFF. The chain has TRBV6-2 or TRBV6-3 and TRBJ1-1; D is unresolved. Per the germline V gene, CDR1 is MNHEY and CDR2 is SVGEGT. This CDR3 is 13 amino acids long. Trimming removed 11 bases from V and 8 bases from J, with 21 bases in between.

The chain couples TRBV7-3 to TRBJ1-1; D gene unclear. With 8 bases removed from V and 0 bases from J, the gap between germline ends came to 10 bases. Germline-derived CDR1 and CDR2 are SGHTA and FQGTGA. The CDR3 covers 13 residues. The CDR3 loop is CASRYYMNTEAFF. In DNA form, the CDR3 reads TGTGCCAGCCGCTATTATATGAACACTGAAGCTTTCTTT. The full variable domain, with the rest looked up from reference TRBV7-3 and TRBJ1-1, is GAGVSQTPSNKVTEKGKYVELRCDPISGHTALYWYRQSLGQGPEFLIYFQGTGAADDSGLPNDRFFAVRPEGSVSTLKIQRTERGDSAVYLCASRYYMNTEAFFGQGTRLTVV.

This sequence joins TRBV6-1 and TRBJ2-7; 7 bases align to TRBD1. Per the germline V gene, CDR1 is MNHNS and CDR2 is SASEGT. This CDR3 region has 14 residues. Trimming cost V 6 bases and J 5 bases; bases outside gene matches: 10. CDR3 DNA: TGTGCCAGCAGGCCTAATAACAGGGGCGACGAGCAGTACTTC. This sequence encodes CASRPNNRGDEQYF.

This clonotype was counted at least ten times. The J gene is TRBJ1-1, the V gene TRBV12-3 or TRBV12-4; 7 positions agree with TRBD1. The V and J ends lost 6 bases and 6 bases, in that order; junction bases with no gene match: 10. CDR3 length equals 14 residues. DNA of the CDR3: TGTGCCAGCAGGATGCCGACAGGGTCGGCTGAAGCTTTCTTT. Its protein product is CASRMPTGSAEAFF.

The sample holds a few counts of this clonotype. The J gene is TRBJ2-3, the V gene TRBV6-2 or TRBV6-3; TRBD2 aligns across 8 bases. Unmatched junction bases numbered 14, after V lost 6 bases and J lost 0 bases. The CDR3 runs 18 residues. Germline V gene sequence: CDR1 MNHEY, CDR2 SVGEGT. The chain's CDR3 is CASRPGGGLAHSTDTQYF. The CDR3, as DNA: TGTGCCAGCAGACCCGGGGGGGGGCTAGCTCATAGCACAGATACGCAGTATTTT.

This clonotype was detected ten times or more. The gene calls are TRBV27 and TRBJ2-7; 7 bases align to TRBD1. Germline V gene lookup returns CDR1 MNHEY and CDR2 SMNVEV (reference sequence). The V segment lost 3 bases and the J segment 5 bases; nucleotides outside the gene matches: 7. The CDR3 covers 14 residues. This CDR3 reads CASSLVQGLHEQYF. In nucleotides, the CDR3 is TGTGCCAGCAGTTTGGTACAGGGGTTGCACGAGCAGTACTTC.

This clonotype was counted between two and nine times. The rearrangement joins TRBV6-1 to TRBJ1-1; D remains ambiguous. Per germline, CDR1 MNHNS and CDR2 SASEGT. CDR3 size: 14 residues. Trimming stripped 7 bases from V and 1 base from J, with 13 bases between. The CDR3 DNA reads as TGTGCCAGCACAACTTGGCAGGAGAACACTGAAGCTTTCTTT. It specifies CASTTWQENTEAFF.

This clonotype has a count of ten or more. This chain links TRBV15 with TRBJ2-7; 8 bases align to TRBD1. There are 16 residues in the CDR3. Trimming removed 6 bases from V and 3 bases from J; junction bases left unmatched: 13. Germline values: CDR1 LNHNV, CDR2 YYDKDF (reference sequence). The DNA for the CDR3 is TGTGCCACCAGTAGACAGGGGAAACATAGAAACTACGAGCAGTACTTC. This translates into CATSRQGKHRNYEQYF. Full variable domain (rest looked up from reference TRBV15 and TRBJ2-7): DAMVIQNPRYQVTQFGKPVTLSCSQTLNHNVMYWYQQKSSQAPKLLFHYYDKDFNNEADTPDNFQSRRPNTSFCFLDIRSPGLGDTAMYLCATSRQGKHRNYEQYFGPGTRLTVT.

In this sample, this clonotype turned up many times. CDR3 loop: CASSPGPGANVLTF. The DNA of the CDR3 is TGTGCCAGCAGTCCGGGGCCCGGGGCCAACGTCCTGACTTTC. The chain joins TRBV12-3 or TRBV12-4 to TRBJ2-6; D possibly uses TRBD1 or TRBD2 (5 bases each). CDR3 size: 14 residues. V was trimmed by 5 bases and J by 4 bases, leaving 9 bases between them.

Many counts were recorded for this clonotype. V and J are TRBV30 and TRBJ2-7; 8 positions agree with TRBD1. Germline CDR1 is GTSNPN and CDR2 is SVGIG (reference sequence). V was clipped by 3 bases and J by 7 bases; unmatched bases: 8. The CDR3 covers 13 residues. Here the CDR3 reads CAWRLTGVKEQYF. The CDR3 DNA reads TGTGCCTGGAGGCTGACAGGGGTCAAAGAGCAGTACTTC.

In its sample, this clonotype was seen a few times. The V and J genes are TRBV4-1 and TRBJ2-7, with 8 bases matching TRBD1. This CDR3 is built from 16 residues. CDR1 and CDR2 (germline): MGHRA, YSYEKL. V lost 4 bases, J lost 2 bases, and 10 bases stayed unmatched. The CDR3 coding sequence is TGCGCCAGCAGCCCACTCGAAAGACAGGGGACCTACGAGCAGTACTTC. Protein product: CASSPLERQGTYEQYF.

This clonotype occurred many times. The V gene is TRBV27, the J gene TRBJ1-2; unclear D gene. V was clipped by 2 bases and J by 8 bases, with 15 bases between them. This CDR3 is built from 14 residues. Germline V gene sequence: CDR1 MNHEY, CDR2 SMNVEV (reference sequence). CDR3 DNA: TGTGCCAGCAGTTTAAGAAGGTCAACGGGCGGCTACACCTTC. This encodes CASSLRRSTGGYTF.